One sample yielded the 18 T cell receptor beta chains listed below, sequenced in a study of T cell repertoires in cytomegalovirus infection. TCRdb ran MiXCR on the reads and lists one entry per CDR3 protein. The profile shows approximately 110,000 distinct CDR3 sequences, about 32% of them singletons. No antigen is known for these receptors. The specimen comprised CD8+ T cells from cultured PBMCs, sampled from culture after CMV antigen stimulation. All receptors derive from a human donor in good health (CMV status not recorded). Some clones in this sample may be carry-over from other donors' samples.

Only a few counts were recorded for this clonotype. V is TRBV7-2 and J is TRBJ2-3; 9 bases fit TRBD2. The germline CDR1 and CDR2 sequences are SGHTA and FQGNSA. The CDR3 has 19 residues. Losses at the gene ends were 2 bases for V and 0 bases for J; bases not matched to a gene: 12. For the CDR3, the DNA is TGTGCCAGCAGCTTAATAGTTCTTGGGCGGGGGGGTAGCACAGATACGCAGTATTTT. This encodes CASSLIVLGRGGSTDTQYF.

In nucleotides, the CDR3 is TGTGCCAGCAGCCAAGATCGCCGAGAGACCCAGTACTTC. Its translation: CASSQDRRETQYF. The chain is built from TRBV4-2 and TRBJ2-5; D unclear. This CDR3 has 13 residues. Germline assignment: CDR1 LGHNA and CDR2 YNFKEQ. V gave up 0 bases and J gave up 4 bases, with 6 bases separating them.

This clonotype was picked up a small number of times. The chain couples TRBV11-2 to TRBJ2-5, with 7 positions matching TRBD1. The CDR3 spans 12 residues. The germline gives CDR1 SGHAT, CDR2 FQNNGV. The V and J ends lost 4 bases and 9 bases, in that order; junction bases with no gene match: 5. CDR3 protein: CASSSSDRPQYF. The DNA of the CDR3 is TGTGCCAGCAGCTCATCGGACAGGCCCCAGTACTTC.

The chain employs TRBV6-4 and TRBJ2-7; 7 bases fit TRBD2. After removal of 3 bases from V and 6 bases from J, the junction contained 8 bases not matched to a gene. This CDR3 has 14 amino acids. CDR1 is MRHNA and CDR2 is SNTAGT in the germline V gene. CDR3 residues: CASSEWGGFCEQYF. Here the CDR3 DNA reads TGTGCCAGCAGTGAATGGGGGGGGTTCTGCGAGCAGTACTTC.

The CDR3 loop reads CASSTRATSTDTQYF. The CDR3 DNA sequence: TGTGCCAGCAGCACCCGGGCGACCAGCACAGATACGCAGTATTTT. The rearrangement uses TRBV7-9 and TRBJ2-3, with D unresolved. The germline CDR1 and CDR2 sequences are SEHNR and FQNEAQ (reference sequence). This CDR3 has 15 residues. Trimming left V 5 bases short and J 0 bases short, with 12 bases between.

This rearrangement joins TRBV5-6 to TRBJ2-7; D is possibly TRBD1 (6 bases). The germline V and J ends were trimmed by 3 bases and 1 base, with 8 bases remaining between them. The V gene's germline CDR1 is SGHDT and CDR2 YYEEEE. The CDR3 covers 13 residues. CDR3 DNA sequence: TGTGCCAGCAGCTCTGACAGGTCCTACGAGCAGTACTTC. The encoded protein is CASSSDRSYEQYF. The complete variable domain, with remaining parts taken from reference TRBV5-6 and TRBJ2-7, reads DAGVTQSPTHLIKTRGQQVTLRCSPKSGHDTVSWYQQALGQGPQFIFQYYEEEERQRGNFPDRFSGHQFPNYSSELNVNALLLGDSALYLCASSSDRSYEQYFGPGTRLTVT.

This clonotype was found a few times. The V call is TRBV7-8, the J call TRBJ1-5; 10 nucleotides agree with TRBD1. V gave up 6 bases and J gave up 7 bases; unmatched junction bases: 6. Germline CDR1 SGHVS, CDR2 FQNEAQ. The CDR3 is 14 residues long. The CDR3 nucleotides read TGTGCCAGCAGGGAGGACAGGGGGTGGCAGCCCCAGCATTTT. Encoded protein: CASREDRGWQPQHF. The full variable domain, with the rest looked up from reference TRBV7-8 and TRBJ1-5, is GAGVSQSPRYKVAKRGQDVALRCDPISGHVSLFWYQQALGQGPEFLTYFQNEAQLDKSGLPSDRFFAERPEGSVSTLKIQRTQQEDSAVYLCASREDRGWQPQHFGDGTRLSIL.

The chain links TRBV7-6 to TRBJ2-7, with D hard to call. CDR1 is SGHVS and CDR2 is FNYEAQ in the germline V gene. This CDR3 has 13 residues. V dropped 3 bases and J dropped 2 bases, with 8 bases sitting between them. The CDR3 here is CASSFAETYEQYF. The DNA for the CDR3 is TGTGCCAGCAGCTTCGCAGAAACCTACGAGCAGTACTTC. The complete variable domain, with remaining parts taken from reference TRBV7-6 and TRBJ2-7, reads GAGVSQSPRYKVTKRGQDVALRCDPISGHVSLYWYRQALGQGPEFLTYFNYEAQQDKSGLPNDRFSAERPEGSISTLTIQRTEQRDSAMYRCASSFAETYEQYFGPGTRLTVT.

V usage is TRBV29-1 and J usage is TRBJ2-1; possible D gene TRBD1, 6 bases. Trimming pared 3 bases from V and 3 bases from J, leaving 15 bases between. The CDR3 spans 15 residues. Germline-derived CDR1 and CDR2 are SQVTM and ANQGSEA. CDR3 nucleotides: TGCAGCGTTGAGACGGACAGTTGGGACTACAATGAGCAGTTCTTC. Translation: CSVETDSWDYNEQFF.

This clonotype was found a few times. The V and J genes are TRBV27 and TRBJ2-7, with 7 bases aligning to TRBD1. The CDR3 extends over 16 amino acids. Germline V gene lookup returns CDR1 MNHEY and CDR2 SMNVEV (reference sequence). V shed 2 bases, J shed 5 bases, and the junction held 12 bases outside the gene matches. This CDR3 is CASSLRAGGPADEQYF. CDR3 bases: TGTGCCAGCAGTTTAAGGGCAGGGGGTCCTGCCGACGAGCAGTACTTC.

The chain couples TRBV6-8 to TRBJ2-1; TRBD2 matches 11 bases. Trimming cost V 0 bases and J 9 bases; bases outside gene matches: 4. Germline CDR1 and CDR2: MNHGY and SAAAGT. The CDR3 consists of 15 residues. CDR3 sequence (DNA): TGTGCCAGCAGTTACTCGACTAGCGGGGACGGTGAGCAGTTCTTC. Encoded protein: CASSYSTSGDGEQFF.

This chain uses TRBV7-2 with TRBJ1-1; no definite D call. This CDR3 spans 15 amino acids. Germline CDR1 reads SGHTA; CDR2 reads FQGNSA. V lost 2 bases and J 0 bases, leaving 10 bases between the germline ends. The CDR3 protein is CASSLNALLNTEAFF. CDR3 DNA sequence: TGTGCCAGCAGCTTAAATGCTCTGTTGAACACTGAAGCTTTCTTT. The complete variable domain, with remaining parts taken from reference TRBV7-2 and TRBJ1-1, reads GAGVSQSPSNKVTEKGKDVELRCDPISGHTALYWYRQSLGQGLEFLIYFQGNSAPDKSGLPSDRFSAERTGGSVSTLTIQRTQQEDSAVYLCASSLNALLNTEAFFGQGTRLTVV.

The gene calls are TRBV20-1 and TRBJ1-2; 8 nucleotides align to TRBD1. The CDR3 totals 13 residues. V was pared by 6 bases and J by 3 bases, with 6 bases of the junction left unmatched. Germline loops: CDR1 DFQATT, CDR2 SNEGSKA (reference sequence). This CDR3 reads CSAPGQEDYGYTF. The CDR3 DNA reads TGCAGTGCGCCGGGACAGGAGGACTATGGCTACACCTTC.

This rearrangement joins TRBV7-4 to TRBJ1-5; TRBD1 aligns across 10 bases. This CDR3 comprises 15 residues. V lost 5 bases to trimming and J lost 4 bases; unmatched junction nucleotides: 5. Germline loops: CDR1 SGHVT, CDR2 SQSDAQ. The CDR3: CASSQGGQGNQPQHF. As DNA, the CDR3 is TGTGCCAGCAGCCAGGGGGGACAGGGGAATCAGCCCCAGCATTTT.

The chain uses TRBV12-3 or TRBV12-4 and TRBJ2-7; D possibly uses TRBD1 or TRBD2 (5 bases each). The CDR3 loop spans 11 amino acids. V lost 8 bases, J lost 2 bases, and 7 bases lay in between. The CDR3 DNA reads TGTGCCAGCGGGGGAGCCTACGAGCAGTACTTC. Amino acid sequence: CASGGAYEQYF.

This clonotype has just a few counts. The V call is TRBV20-1, the J call TRBJ1-5; tentatively, D is TRBD1 (5 bases). The germline V gene encodes CDR1 DFQATT and CDR2 SNEGSKA (reference sequence). V was pared by 2 bases and J by 2 bases, with 13 bases between. The CDR3 spans 15 residues. This CDR3 reads CSARYEGVGNQPQHF. CDR3 coding DNA: TGCAGTGCTAGATATGAAGGGGTAGGCAATCAGCCCCAGCATTTT.

The chain combines TRBV7-8 with TRBJ2-5; D may be TRBD1 (6 bases). CDR3 length: 14 amino acids. V lost 6 bases and J lost 2, with 13 bases in between. The germline gives CDR1 SGHVS, CDR2 FQNEAQ. CDR3: CASSPRTVQETQYF. CDR3 DNA sequence: TGTGCCAGCAGTCCGAGGACAGTGCAAGAGACCCAGTACTTC.

Only one count was recorded for this clonotype. The chain is built from TRBV27 and TRBJ2-3, with no clear D. The CDR3 is 13 residues long. The V gene lost 2 bases and the J gene lost 4 bases, with 7 bases spanning the gap. Germline V lookup: CDR1 MNHEY, CDR2 SMNVEV (reference sequence). CDR3 region: CASSLHVPDTQYF. The CDR3 coding sequence is TGTGCCAGCAGTTTACATGTACCAGATACGCAGTATTTT.